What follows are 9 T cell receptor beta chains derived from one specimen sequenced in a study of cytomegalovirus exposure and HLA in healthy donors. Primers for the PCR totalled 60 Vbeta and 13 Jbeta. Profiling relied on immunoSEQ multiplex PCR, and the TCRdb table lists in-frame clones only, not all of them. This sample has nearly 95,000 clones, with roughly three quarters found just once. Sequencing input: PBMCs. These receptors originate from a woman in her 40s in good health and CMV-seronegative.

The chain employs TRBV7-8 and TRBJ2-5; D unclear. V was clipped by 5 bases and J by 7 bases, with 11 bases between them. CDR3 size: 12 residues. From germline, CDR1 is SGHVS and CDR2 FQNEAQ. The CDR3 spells CASSPRVGTQYF. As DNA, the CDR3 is TGTGCCAGCAGCCCACGGGTGGGGACCCAGTACTTC.

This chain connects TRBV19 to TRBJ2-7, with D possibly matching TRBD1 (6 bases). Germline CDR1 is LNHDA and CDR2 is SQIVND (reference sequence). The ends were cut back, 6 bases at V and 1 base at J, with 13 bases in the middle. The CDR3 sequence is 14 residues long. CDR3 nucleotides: TGTGCCAGTAGGATCCGGGACATTTCCTACGAGCAGTACTTC. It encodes CASRIRDISYEQYF.

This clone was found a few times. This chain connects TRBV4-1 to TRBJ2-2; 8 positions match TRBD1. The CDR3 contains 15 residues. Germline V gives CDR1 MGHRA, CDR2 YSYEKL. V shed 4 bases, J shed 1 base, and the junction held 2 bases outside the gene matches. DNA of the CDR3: TGCGCCAGCAGCCGAGGGACAGGGAACACCGGGGAGCTGTTTTTT. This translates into CASSRGTGNTGELFF.

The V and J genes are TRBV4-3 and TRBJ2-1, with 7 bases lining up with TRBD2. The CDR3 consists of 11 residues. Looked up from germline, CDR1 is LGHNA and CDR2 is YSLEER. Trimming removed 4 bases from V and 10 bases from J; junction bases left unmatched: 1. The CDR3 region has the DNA TGCGCCAGCAGCCTGCGGGGGGAGCAGTTCTTC. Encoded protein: CASSLRGEQFF.

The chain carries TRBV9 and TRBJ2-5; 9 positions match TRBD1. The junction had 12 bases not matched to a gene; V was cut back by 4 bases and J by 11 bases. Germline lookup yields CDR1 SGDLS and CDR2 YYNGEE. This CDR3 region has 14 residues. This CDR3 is CASSMGQGYGEQYF. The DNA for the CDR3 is TGTGCCAGCAGCATGGGACAGGGTTATGGTGAGCAGTACTTC.

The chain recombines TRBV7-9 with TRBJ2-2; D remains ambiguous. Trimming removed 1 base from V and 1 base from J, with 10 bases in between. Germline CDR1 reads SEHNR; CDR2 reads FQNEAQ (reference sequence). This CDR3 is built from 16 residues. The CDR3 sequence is CASSLGQALNTGELFF. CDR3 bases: TGTGCCAGCAGCTTAGGTCAGGCCCTGAACACCGGGGAGCTGTTTTTT. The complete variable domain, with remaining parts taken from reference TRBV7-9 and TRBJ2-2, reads DTGVSQNPRHKITKRGQNVTFRCDPISEHNRLYWYRQTLGQGPEFLTYFQNEAQLEKSRLLSDRFSAERPKGSFSTLEIQRTEQGDSAMYLCASSLGQALNTGELFFGEGSRLTVL.

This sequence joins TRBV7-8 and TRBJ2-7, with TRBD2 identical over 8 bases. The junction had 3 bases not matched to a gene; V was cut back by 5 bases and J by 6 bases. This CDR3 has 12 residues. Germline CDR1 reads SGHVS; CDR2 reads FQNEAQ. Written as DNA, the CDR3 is TGTGCCAGCAGCCGGACTAGCAGCGAGCAGTACTTC. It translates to CASSRTSSEQYF.

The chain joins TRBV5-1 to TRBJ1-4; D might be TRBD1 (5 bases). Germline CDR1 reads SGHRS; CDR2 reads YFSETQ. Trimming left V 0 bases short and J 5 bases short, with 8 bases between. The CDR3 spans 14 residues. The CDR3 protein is CASSLGQPNEKLFF. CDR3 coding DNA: TGCGCCAGCAGCTTGGGACAGCCCAATGAAAAACTGTTTTTT. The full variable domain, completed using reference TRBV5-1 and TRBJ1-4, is KAGVTQTPRYLIKTRGQQVTLSCSPISGHRSVSWYQQTPGQGLQFLFEYFSETQRNKGNFPGRFSGRQFSNSRSEMNVSTLELGDSALYLCASSLGQPNEKLFFGSGTQLSVL.

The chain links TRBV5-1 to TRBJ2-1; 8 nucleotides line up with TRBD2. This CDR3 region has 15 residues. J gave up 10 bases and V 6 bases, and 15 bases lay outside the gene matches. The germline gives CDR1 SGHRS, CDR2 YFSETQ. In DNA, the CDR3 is TGCGCCAGCACCAAGGACTCGGGGGGGGGTAAGGAGCAGTTCTTC. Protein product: CASTKDSGGGKEQFF.